The 26 T cell receptor beta chains listed next were all sequenced from one sample in a study of T-cell reconstitution after alpha-beta-depleted transplantation in children. Researchers prepared the TCRbeta library using unique molecular identifiers, the study reports. TCRdb recomputed calls from the PCR reads with MiXCR, one row per CDR3 protein. In the table there are 150,000 to 200,000 distinct CDR3 sequences, roughly 10% of which are singletons. Sequences were derived from PBMCs, sampled before TCRalphabeta/CD19-depleted stem cell transplant. These receptors came from a boy between 2 and 10 years old with acute myeloid leukemia, due to receive a stem cell transplant.

The chain carries TRBV27 and TRBJ1-2, with TRBD1 as a possible D gene (6 bases). V shed 3 bases and J shed 12 bases, with 20 bases lying between them. Germline-derived CDR1 and CDR2 are MNHEY and SMNVEV (reference sequence). The CDR3 length is 14 residues. This CDR3 is CASSFAGVSGGDTF. CDR3 DNA: TGTGCCAGCAGTTTCGCCGGAGTTTCGGGGGGCGACACCTTC.

This clonotype was counted ten times or more. The V and J genes are TRBV9 and TRBJ2-1; D gene unclear. The CDR3 sequence is 15 residues long. Trimming cost V 0 bases and J 0 bases, with 7 bases left between them. Per germline, CDR1 SGDLS and CDR2 YYNGEE. CDR3 loop: CASSVGQISYNEQFF. CDR3 nucleotides: TGTGCCAGCAGCGTAGGGCAGATCTCCTACAATGAGCAGTTCTTC.

This clonotype was seen many times. The chain employs TRBV6-1 and TRBJ2-3, with 14 bases matching TRBD2. Trimming cost V 6 bases and J 6 bases; bases outside gene matches: 8. CDR1 and CDR2 from the germline V gene are MNHNS and SASEGT. This CDR3 comprises 16 residues. The CDR3 reads CASRLRTSGGNDTQYF. The CDR3 bases are TGTGCCAGCAGGCTGCGGACTAGCGGGGGGAACGATACGCAGTATTTT.

There are many counts of this clonotype. The V call is TRBV4-1, the J call TRBJ2-1; D uncertain. Per the germline V gene, CDR1 is MGHRA and CDR2 is YSYEKL. Trimming pared 4 bases from V and 8 bases from J, leaving 15 bases between. The CDR3 covers 14 residues. The CDR3 protein is CASSRPDLADEQFF. In nucleotides, the CDR3 is TGCGCCAGCAGCCGACCGGACCTCGCCGATGAGCAGTTCTTC.

This clonotype has a count of ten or more. V and J are TRBV20-1 and TRBJ1-5; a possible D gene is TRBD1 (6 bases). This CDR3 comprises 14 residues. Germline V gene data show CDR1 as DFQATT and CDR2 as SNEGSKA (reference sequence). V gave up 1 base and J gave up 4 bases, with 11 bases separating them. The CDR3 sequence is CSARALQGNQPQHF. DNA of the CDR3: TGCAGTGCTAGAGCGTTACAGGGAAATCAGCCCCAGCATTTT.

About this clonotype itself: A single base separates this from a much larger clone, so it may be a read error. The rearrangement uses TRBV7-2 and TRBJ1-5; D remains unclear. V lost 6 bases and J 5 bases, leaving 11 bases between the germline ends. Per germline, CDR1 SGHTA and CDR2 FQGNSA. CDR3 length equals 13 residues. The CDR3 region has the DNA TGTGCCAGCAGTTTCCACCCAGATCAGCCCCAGCATTTT. Its protein is CASSFHPDQPQHF.

This clonotype was counted at least ten times. This rearrangement joins TRBV20-1 to TRBJ1-5; D is unclear. Germline V CDR1 and CDR2: DFQATT, SNEGSKA (reference sequence). The CDR3 runs to 14 residues. Trimming removed 3 bases at V and 0 bases at J, with 9 bases between. The DNA of the CDR3 is TGCAGTGCTAGGGCCAGGAATAGCAATCAGCCCCAGCATTTT. Translated, it gives CSARARNSNQPQHF.

The chain has TRBV3-1 and TRBJ1-1; D is possibly TRBD1 (6 bases). The CDR3 covers 14 residues. Trimming took off 4 bases at V and 11 bases at J, with 20 bases between the two ends. From germline, CDR1 is LGHDT and CDR2 YNNKEL (reference sequence). CDR3 DNA: TGTGCCAGCAGCCCTCGACCTCTAAGAGGGGGGGCTTTCTTT. Translating it yields CASSPRPLRGGAFF.

This clonotype was picked up a small number of times. V is TRBV20-1 and J is TRBJ1-2, with a weak D call TRBD1 (6 bases). From germline, CDR1 is DFQATT and CDR2 SNEGSKA (reference sequence). V lost 3 bases and J lost 0, with 8 bases in between. The CDR3 spans 13 residues. CDR3 amino acids: CSARDSTNYGYTF. For the CDR3, the DNA is TGCAGTGCTAGGGACAGCACTAACTATGGCTACACCTTC.

This clonotype was seen at least ten times. The genes are TRBV4-1 and TRBJ2-1; D is ambiguous. CDR3 size: 13 residues. V was clipped by 2 bases and J by 8 bases, with 10 bases between them. Germline V gene lookup returns CDR1 MGHRA and CDR2 YSYEKL. The CDR3 reads CASSQRFFYEQFF. The CDR3 DNA sequence: TGCGCCAGCAGCCAAAGATTTTTCTATGAGCAGTTCTTC.

This clonotype was counted many times. The V and J genes are TRBV18 and TRBJ2-7; D is uncertain. V was cut by 4 bases and J by 5 bases, with 9 bases left in between. CDR3 length: 12 amino acids. Germline values: CDR1 KGHSH, CDR2 LQKENI. The DNA for the CDR3 is TGTGCCAGCTCACGGTTATCTAACGAGCAGTACTTC. Translation: CASSRLSNEQYF.

This clonotype was observed many times. This rearrangement joins TRBV7-2 to TRBJ1-5, with D maybe TRBD1 (6 bases). This CDR3 region has 16 residues. From germline, CDR1 is SGHTA and CDR2 FQGNSA. V shed 3 bases and J shed 0 bases, with 12 bases lying between them. The CDR3 is CASSFRGAYSNQPQHF. The CDR3 DNA follows: TGTGCCAGCAGCTTTAGGGGGGCATATAGCAATCAGCCCCAGCATTTT.

V is TRBV2 and J is TRBJ2-7; D ambiguous. The germline V gene has CDR1 SNHLY and CDR2 FYNNEI. This CDR3 has 16 amino acids. The V and J ends lost 1 base and 5 bases respectively, with 18 bases between them. The CDR3 spells CASSEGPVGRLDEQYF. In DNA form, the CDR3 reads TGTGCCAGCAGTGAAGGACCCGTAGGACGTCTCGACGAGCAGTACTTC.

Ten or more counts support this clonotype. The chain links TRBV20-1 to TRBJ1-5; maybe TRBD1 (6 bases). This CDR3 comprises 16 residues. V shed 3 bases and J shed 1 base, with 16 bases lying between them. Germline V CDR1 and CDR2: DFQATT, SNEGSKA (reference sequence). CDR3 sequence: CSARGSGTGSNQPQHF. DNA for the CDR3: TGCAGTGCTAGGGGTTCAGGTACAGGGAGCAATCAGCCCCAGCATTTT.

Ten or more counts support this clonotype. The V and J genes are TRBV30 and TRBJ2-1, with TRBD2 matching over 8 bases. This CDR3 has 16 amino acids. After removal of 7 bases from V and 4 bases from J, the junction contained 15 bases not matched to a gene. Germline values: CDR1 GTSNPN, CDR2 SVGIG (reference sequence). The CDR3 region is CASLAPGSSGYNEQFF. In nucleotides, the CDR3 is TGTGCCTCACTCGCCCCGGGGTCTAGCGGGTACAATGAGCAGTTCTTC.

This clonotype was found many times. CDR3 amino acids: CASSLDRDTQYF. In DNA form, the CDR3 reads TGCGCCAGCAGCTTGGACCGAGATACGCAGTATTTT. This chain links TRBV5-1 with TRBJ2-3; D gene ambiguous. Trimming pared 0 bases from V and 5 bases from J, leaving 4 bases between. CDR1 SGHRS and CDR2 YFSETQ come from the germline V gene. The CDR3 length is 12 residues. The full variable domain, completed using reference TRBV5-1 and TRBJ2-3, is KAGVTQTPRYLIKTRGQQVTLSCSPISGHRSVSWYQQTPGQGLQFLFEYFSETQRNKGNFPGRFSGRQFSNSRSEMNVSTLELGDSALYLCASSLDRDTQYFGPGTRLTVL.

This clonotype was counted ten times or more. This chain connects TRBV5-1 to TRBJ2-5, with unresolved D. Trimming took off 2 bases at V and 3 bases at J, with 8 bases between the two ends. Germline V lookup: CDR1 SGHRS, CDR2 YFSETQ. This CDR3 is 13 amino acids long. DNA of the CDR3: TGCGCCAGCAGCTTCGATCCCGAAGAGACCCAGTACTTC. Encoded protein: CASSFDPEETQYF.

This clonotype came up many times. J is TRBJ2-5 and V is TRBV12-3 or TRBV12-4; the D is unclear. The CDR3 runs 13 residues. Trimming cost V 2 bases and J 4 bases, with 8 bases left between them. CDR3 loop: CASSLNAGETQYF. The CDR3 nucleotides are TGTGCCAGCAGTTTAAATGCCGGAGAGACCCAGTACTTC.

This clonotype was observed a few times. V is TRBV5-1 and J is TRBJ2-3; D possibly corresponds to TRBD2 (6 bases). The CDR3 consists of 14 residues. Trimming stripped 2 bases from V and 5 bases from J, with 12 bases between. Germline loops: CDR1 SGHRS, CDR2 YFSETQ. The CDR3 DNA follows: TGCGCCAGCAGCTTTCAGCGGGCTGGAGATACGCAGTATTTT. Encoded protein: CASSFQRAGDTQYF.

V usage is TRBV20-1 and J usage is TRBJ1-2; no firm D call. This CDR3 is 13 amino acids long. V lost 1 base and J lost 2, with 8 bases in between. Germline values: CDR1 DFQATT, CDR2 SNEGSKA (reference sequence). The CDR3 region is CSARVATNYGYTF. The CDR3 nucleotides read TGCAGTGCTAGAGTGGCGACGAACTATGGCTACACCTTC.

In this sample, this clonotype turned up many times. V usage is TRBV20-1 and J usage is TRBJ1-1; D not certain. V lost 6 bases and J lost 1, with 15 bases in between. CDR1 and CDR2 from the germline V gene are DFQATT and SNEGSKA (reference sequence). The CDR3 is 14 residues long. The CDR3 sequence: CSANRAFRNTEAFF. The CDR3 DNA reads TGCAGTGCAAACCGGGCCTTCAGGAACACTGAAGCTTTCTTT.

This clonotype occurred many times. The chain combines TRBV15 with TRBJ1-1; D not certain. Trimming removed 0 bases at V and 7 bases at J, with 15 bases between. CDR3 length: 15 amino acids. Germline-derived CDR1 and CDR2 are LNHNV and YYDKDF (reference sequence). CDR3 DNA sequence: TGTGCCACCAGCAGAGATGCGCCGGTAAGGATTGAAGCTTTCTTT. This codes for CATSRDAPVRIEAFF.

This clonotype was recorded many times. The V call is TRBV12-5, the J call TRBJ2-2; no reliable D call. The CDR3 runs 15 residues. Germline V gene data show CDR1 as LGHNT and CDR2 as FRNRAP. The V end lost 3 bases, the J end lost 6 bases, and 14 bases lay between the germline ends. The CDR3 is CASGFPSLRSGELFF. CDR3 in DNA: TGTGCTAGTGGTTTCCCCTCCCTGAGGTCCGGGGAGCTGTTTTTT.

Turning to this clonotype: A much more abundant neighbour one base away suggests this may be a read error. This chain links TRBV5-5 with TRBJ2-1; TRBD2 aligns across 12 bases. This CDR3 has 15 amino acids. Looked up from germline, CDR1 is SGHKS and CDR2 is YYEKEE (reference sequence). In DNA form, the CDR3 reads TGTGCCAGCAGCGTTCTAGCGGGGGGGTTGAATGAGCATTTCTTC. It codes for CASSVLAGGLNEHFF.

The sample holds many counts of this clonotype. The V gene is TRBV6-5, the J gene TRBJ1-2, with D tentatively TRBD1 (5 bases). The V gene lost 4 bases and the J gene lost 7 bases, with 16 bases spanning the gap. Germline CDR1 MNHEY, CDR2 SVGAGI. The CDR3 consists of 14 residues. The CDR3, as DNA: TGTGCCAGCAGTTCAACGGCGGGGGTGGGTGGCTACACCTTC. This encodes CASSSTAGVGGYTF.

This clonotype showed up many times. The chain is built from TRBV14 and TRBJ2-6; D unclear. The length of the CDR3 is 16 residues. In germline, CDR1 is SGHDN, CDR2 FVKESK. Trimming took off 4 bases at V and 2 bases at J, with 12 bases between the two ends. The CDR3 reads CASSPFSYTGANVLTF. The CDR3 DNA sequence: TGTGCCAGCAGCCCTTTCTCTTACACTGGGGCCAACGTCCTGACTTTC.